Listed here are 21 T cell receptor beta chains from one sample, sequenced in a study of blood T cell repertoires in COVID-19. The repertoire was sequenced with immunoSEQ multiplex PCR; TCRdb's copy has only in-frame clones and lacks some. The repertoire consists of 25,000 to 35,000 clones, with around 83% occurring once and the leading ten covering roughly 27%. Sequences were obtained from peripheral blood. These receptors all come from a man between 65 and 85 years old with active COVID-19.

The chain is built from TRBV3-1 (or the pseudogene TRBV3-2) and TRBJ2-7; TRBD2 is a possible D gene (6 bases). Trimming stripped 4 bases from V and 4 bases from J, with 17 bases between. The V gene's germline CDR1 is LGHDT and CDR2 YNNKEL (reference sequence). This CDR3 has 15 residues. The CDR3 region has the DNA TGTGCCAGCAGCCCCCCGGGAGCGCAATTTTACGAGCAGTACTTC. This sequence encodes CASSPPGAQFYEQYF.

The table lists this clone with a few counts. The rearrangement uses TRBV13 and TRBJ1-6; maybe TRBD1 (5 bases). Germline values: CDR1 PRHDT, CDR2 FYEKMQ (reference sequence). Trimming removed 0 bases from V and 7 bases from J, with 13 bases in between. This CDR3 has 16 amino acids. For the CDR3, the DNA is TGTGCCAGCAGCTTAGGCCAGGGAATGGGGAATTCACCCCTCCACTTT. This encodes CASSLGQGMGNSPLHF.

The chain recombines TRBV24-1 with TRBJ2-2; TRBD2 aligns across 9 bases. V trimming: 4 bases; J trimming: 3 bases; junction bases outside the gene matches: 5. The germline gives CDR1 KGHDR, CDR2 SFDVKD. This CDR3 contains 16 residues. This CDR3 is CATSDGLAGYTGELFF. DNA of the CDR3: TGTGCCACCAGTGACGGGCTAGCGGGATACACCGGGGAGCTGTTTTTT.

This rearrangement joins TRBV28 to TRBJ2-7; the D is unclear. V dropped 2 bases and J dropped 1 base, with 6 bases sitting between them. The CDR3 has 13 residues. Germline V lookup: CDR1 MDHEN, CDR2 SYDVKM. The CDR3 coding sequence is TGTGCCAGCAGTTTACCCAGATCCTACGAGCAGTACTTC. Amino acids: CASSLPRSYEQYF. The full variable domain, its missing parts supplied by reference TRBV28 and TRBJ2-7, is DVKVTQSSRYLVKRTGEKVFLECVQDMDHENMFWYRQDPGLGLRLIYFSYDVKMKEKGDIPEGYSVSREKKERFSLILESASTNQTSMYLCASSLPRSYEQYFGPGTRLTVT.

J is TRBJ1-1 and V is TRBV12-5, with D possibly TRBD1 on 5 matching bases. The CDR3 has 15 residues. Per the germline V gene, CDR1 is LGHNT and CDR2 is FRNRAP. Trimming took 1 base from V and 1 from J, leaving 10 bases between them. The CDR3 nucleotides are TGTGCTAGTGGTTTGGGCGGACACCCGAACACTGAAGCTTTCTTT. Protein product: CASGLGGHPNTEAFF.

The CDR3 region is CASSRGQASNQPQHF. The CDR3 DNA follows: TGTGCCAGCAGCCGAGGACAGGCTAGCAATCAGCCCCAGCATTTT. The rearrangement joins TRBV2 to TRBJ1-5; 7 nucleotides line up with TRBD1. Trimming at V came to 6 bases and at J to 0 bases, leaving 5 bases not matched to a gene. The germline gives CDR1 SNHLY, CDR2 FYNNEI. The length of the CDR3 is 15 residues.

The V gene is TRBV19, the J gene TRBJ2-4, with 9 bases aligning to TRBD1. Losses at the gene ends were 6 bases for V and 6 bases for J; bases not matched to a gene: 0. This CDR3 is 12 amino acids long. In germline, CDR1 is LNHDA, CDR2 SQIVND (reference sequence). CDR3 residues: CASRDRGNIQYF. In DNA, the CDR3 is TGTGCCAGTAGGGACAGGGGAAACATTCAGTACTTC.

The V and J genes are TRBV11-2 and TRBJ2-1; 10 bases are a match to TRBD2. After removal of 6 bases from V and 4 bases from J, the junction contained 6 bases not matched to a gene. From germline, CDR1 is SGHAT and CDR2 FQNNGV. CDR3 length: 15 amino acids. CDR3 sequence: CASSSLAGVYNEQFF. The CDR3 nucleotides are TGTGCCAGCAGTTCCCTAGCGGGAGTATACAATGAGCAGTTCTTC.

This rearrangement joins TRBV9 to TRBJ1-2; perhaps TRBD1 as D (6 bases). The CDR3 totals 17 residues. Trimming removed 4 bases from V and 4 bases from J, with 23 bases in between. Germline values: CDR1 SGDLS, CDR2 YYNGEE. The CDR3 DNA is TGTGCCAGCAGCTCCACACAGGGTTTTATGCCGGTCTATGGCTACACCTTC. Its protein is CASSSTQGFMPVYGYTF.

The gene calls are TRBV7-2 and TRBJ2-3, with TRBD2 identical over 8 bases. The CDR3 is 17 residues long. V was pared by 3 bases and J by 4 bases, with 12 bases of the junction left unmatched. Germline V gene lookup returns CDR1 SGHTA and CDR2 FQGNSA. The CDR3 reads CASSFSYSGSRADTQYF. DNA for the CDR3: TGTGCCAGCAGCTTTAGTTACAGCGGGAGCAGGGCAGATACGCAGTATTTT.

J is TRBJ1-6 and V is TRBV19; 9 positions match TRBD1. V lost 7 bases, J lost 9 bases, and 4 bases stayed unmatched. The V gene's germline CDR1 is LNHDA and CDR2 SQIVND (reference sequence). The CDR3 runs 13 residues. CDR3 DNA sequence: TGTGCCAGTACGCGGACAGGGGCTTCACCCCTCCACTTT. It translates to CASTRTGASPLHF.

The V call is TRBV24-1, the J call TRBJ2-1, with 8 bases fitting TRBD1. Germline V gene sequence: CDR1 KGHDR, CDR2 SFDVKD. The CDR3 spans 16 residues. V lost 4 bases and J lost 3; bases outside the gene matches: 7. CDR3 DNA: TGTGCCACCAGTGACCCTCGACAGGGGAACTACAATGAGCAGTTCTTC. As protein: CATSDPRQGNYNEQFF.

The rearrangement uses TRBV6-5 and TRBJ1-1, with 11 bases matching TRBD1. The ends lost 5 bases at V and 11 bases at J; junction bases unmatched: 7. This CDR3 has 13 residues. Per germline, CDR1 MNHEY and CDR2 SVGAGI. CDR3 in DNA: TGTGCCAGCAGTAGGACAGGGGGCGTGAAGGCTTTCTTT. The encoded protein is CASSRTGGVKAFF.

This clone is hyperexpanded by share. This chain uses TRBV5-8 with TRBJ2-1; 7 nucleotides match TRBD2. Germline V gives CDR1 SGHTS, CDR2 YDEGEE. The CDR3 consists of 14 residues. V dropped 3 bases and J dropped 8; count of bases not matched to a gene: 8. CDR3 sequence reads: CASSSLEGGDEQFF. CDR3 DNA: TGTGCCAGCAGCTCCCTGGAGGGAGGGGATGAGCAGTTCTTC.

This rearrangement joins TRBV27 to TRBJ2-3; tentative D call: TRBD2 (5 bases). V was pared by 5 bases and J by 0 bases, with 15 bases between. This CDR3 comprises 16 residues. The germline CDR1 and CDR2 sequences are MNHEY and SMNVEV (reference sequence). CDR3 coding DNA: TGTGCCAGCAGTCCCATGGACTGGCTGAGCACAGATACGCAGTATTTT. It yields the protein CASSPMDWLSTDTQYF.

The chain recombines TRBV29-1 with TRBJ2-1, with no clear D. Trimming took off 8 bases at V and 5 bases at J, with 7 bases between the two ends. There are 10 residues in the CDR3. The germline V gene has CDR1 SQVTM and CDR2 ANQGSEA. CDR3 nucleotide sequence: TGCAGCACCGGTAACAATGAGCAGTTCTTC. Residues: CSTGNNEQFF.

The chain employs TRBV2 and TRBJ2-7; 10 nucleotides agree with TRBD2. The CDR3 contains 14 residues. Trimming took 6 bases from V and 2 from J; bases not matched to a gene: 4. Germline V gene data show CDR1 as SNHLY and CDR2 as FYNNEI. CDR3 amino acids: CASRRTSGTYEQYF. CDR3 coding DNA: TGTGCCAGCAGAAGGACTAGCGGAACCTACGAGCAGTACTTC.

CDR3 nucleotides: TGTGCCAGCAGTTTGAGCTCTGGAAACACCATATATTTT. Its protein is CASSLSSGNTIYF. The chain links TRBV2 to TRBJ1-3, with D unclear. Germline V gene sequence: CDR1 SNHLY, CDR2 FYNNEI. Trimming cost V 5 bases and J 0 bases, with 5 bases left between them. The CDR3 is made up of 13 amino acids.

This chain joins TRBV10-3 and TRBJ1-1, with TRBD1 as a possible D gene (5 bases). The CDR3 has 13 amino acids. V was pared by 6 bases and J by 3 bases, with 11 bases between. CDR1 is ENHRY and CDR2 is SYGVKD in the germline V gene. CDR3: CAIREGQDTEAFF. DNA of the CDR3: TGTGCCATCAGGGAGGGGCAGGACACTGAAGCTTTCTTT.

The chain recombines TRBV18 with TRBJ2-5, with 8 bases aligning to TRBD1. Trimming at V came to 4 bases and at J to 5 bases, leaving 3 bases not matched to a gene. CDR1 is KGHSH, CDR2 LQKENI, per germline. This CDR3 has 13 amino acids. CDR3 DNA sequence: TGTGCCAGCTCACGGGACAGGTCCGAGACCCAGTACTTC. It yields the protein CASSRDRSETQYF.

V usage is TRBV19 and J usage is TRBJ1-2; 8 positions match TRBD1. The CDR3 length is 16 residues. V gave up 5 bases and J gave up 6 bases; unmatched junction bases: 14. CDR1 LNHDA and CDR2 SQIVND come from the germline V gene (reference sequence). The CDR3 is CASSPTGTGFSDGYTF. For the CDR3, the DNA is TGTGCCAGTAGTCCTACCGGGACAGGATTCTCAGATGGCTACACCTTC.